In this sample, the clone carrying this TCR gamma chain is medium-sized. A far larger clone is off by one base, so a read error is likely. Other DNA variants within this sample encode the same CDR3. This sample was included in a study of gamma-delta chains in newborns, infants, children. TCRdb re-called the reads via CATT. The sample lists approximately 190 gamma-chain clones, around 4.5% occurring once. The CDR3 contains 16 residues. Germline CDR1 reads GITISATS; CDR2 reads ISYDGTV (reference sequence). The rearrangement uses TRGV9 and TRGJP. Here the J gene was assigned by germline matching of the DNA, as TCRdb has none. Sequencing was done on a sample of blood. This receptor was taken from a child who was a newborn, infant or young child, either healthy, febrile or measles-vaccinated (not recorded which). The CDR3 loop reads CALWEVQELGKKIKVF. CDR3 coding DNA: TGTGCCCTGTGGGAGGTGCAAGAGTTGGGCAAAAAAATCAAGGTATTT.